This is a list of T cell receptor beta chains from one sample in a study of blood T cell repertoires in COVID-19. Profiling relied on immunoSEQ multiplex PCR, and the TCRdb table lists in-frame clones only, not all of them. This table holds under 200,000 clones, about 88% found once. Sample: PBMCs or T cells enriched from blood (not recorded which). These receptors were taken from a woman in her forties in a cohort exposed to, infected with or recovered from COVID-19 (not recorded which). The CDR3 runs from the conserved cysteine through the conserved F or W. The D gene is left open where the match is weak. Not every row has a clone size; where given, it reads once, few, many or a size class.

size	V	length	D	J	DNA	CDR3
NA	TRBV6-1	16	NA	TRBJ2-7	TGTGCCAGCAGTGAAGCGTTTTGGGGCCCTACCTACGAGCAGTACTTC	CASSEAFWGPTYEQYF
NA	TRBV7-7	15	NA	TRBJ2-1	TGTGCCAGCAGCTTAGACCTTAGCTCCTACAATGAGCAGTTCTTC	CASSLDLSSYNEQFF
NA	TRBV27	14	NA	TRBJ1-5	TGTGCCAGCAGTTTATCAGGGGGCAATCAGCCCCAGCATTTT	CASSLSGGNQPQHF
NA	TRBV11-3	19	TRBD2	TRBJ2-7	TGTGCCAGCAGCTCCCCTAATCAGGGCTTAGCGGGATGGAAGTACGAGCAGTACTTC	CASSSPNQGLAGWKYEQYF
once	TRBV5-6	17	TRBD1	TRBJ2-6	TGTGCCCGGTCGGGACAGGGGTCTGTCTCTGGGGCCAACGTCCTGACTTTC	CARSGQGSVSGANVLTF
NA	TRBV20-1	11	NA	TRBJ2-7	TGCAGTGCTTCTGGACAGTACGAGCAGTACTTC	CSASGQYEQYF
NA	TRBV28	16	TRBD2	TRBJ2-3	TGTGCCAGCAGTCCCTTTTGGGGGGGGAGGGCAGATACGCAGTATTTT	CASSPFWGGRADTQYF
NA	TRBV4-3	14	TRBD1	TRBJ2-7	TGCGCCAGCAGCCAAGATGACAGGGGCTACGAGCAGTACTTC	CASSQDDRGYEQYF
NA	TRBV27	14	NA	TRBJ1-2	TGTGCCAGCAGTTTTGGGGGGGGGATCTATGGCTACACCTTC	CASSFGGGIYGYTF
NA	TRBV4-2	17	TRBD2	TRBJ2-1	TGTGCCAGCAGCCAAGCGGGAGGAGCGGCCTCCTACAATGAGCAGTTCTTC	CASSQAGGAASYNEQFF
few	TRBV11-3	12	NA	TRBJ1-2	TGTGCCAGCAGCTTAGCAGGAGGCGGCTACACCTTC	CASSLAGGGYTF
NA	TRBV28	13	NA	TRBJ1-2	TGTGCCAGCAGTTTGGGACTTTACTATGGCTACACCTTC	CASSLGLYYGYTF
NA	TRBV7-6	15	TRBD2	TRBJ2-1	TGTGCCAGCAGCTTAGACGGGGGGGCGAGGAATGAGCAGTTCTTC	CASSLDGGARNEQFF
NA	TRBV5-4	16	NA	TRBJ2-7	TGTGCCAGCAGCCCGACCTTGGACACTGGCTCCTACGAGCAGTACTTC	CASSPTLDTGSYEQYF
NA	TRBV5-1	14	NA	TRBJ1-3	TGCGCCAGCAGCCAGGGATCGGACGGAAACACCATATATTTT	CASSQGSDGNTIYF
once	TRBV11-2	13	NA	TRBJ1-1	TGTGCCAGCAGCCCCAATACAGGCAGGAAAGCTTTCTTT	CASSPNTGRKAFF
NA	TRBV19	14	NA	TRBJ1-3	TGTGCCAGTAGCCAGTACAACGCTGGAAACACCATATATTTT	CASSQYNAGNTIYF
few	TRBV19	14	NA	TRBJ1-3	TGTGCCAGTACCATTGGGACACCCGGAAACACCATATATTTT	CASTIGTPGNTIYF
NA	TRBV10-2	17	NA	TRBJ1-2	TGCGCCAGCAGTGCCGTCCTCAGGGGAGCCTCTAACTATGGCTACACCTTC	CASSAVLRGASNYGYTF
once	TRBV28	12	NA	TRBJ2-4	TGTGCCAGCAGTTTATCTAAAAACATTCAGTACTTC	CASSLSKNIQYF
NA	TRBV28	15	NA	TRBJ2-1	TGTGCCAGCAGTTTAGGTAGCTCCGGGAACAATGAGCAGTTCTTC	CASSLGSSGNNEQFF
NA	TRBV28	12	NA	TRBJ1-1	TGTGCCACCACCGGGAAAGACACTGAAGCTTTCTTT	CATTGKDTEAFF
once	TRBV7-8	14	NA	TRBJ1-2	TGTGCCAGCAGCTGGACACAGGATAAGTATGGCTACACCTTC	CASSWTQDKYGYTF
once	TRBV6-5	14	TRBD2	TRBJ2-7	TGTGCCACCAGGACTAGCGGGAGGGCCCACGAGCAGTACTTC	CATRTSGRAHEQYF
NA	TRBV27	16	TRBD2	TRBJ2-7	TGTGCCAGCAGTTCGGGTAGCGGGAGTTGGTCCTACGAGCAGTACTTC	CASSSGSGSWSYEQYF
once	TRBV5-4	16	TRBD1	TRBJ2-3	TGTGCCAGCAGCTTGGGACAGGGGGCGGGCACAGATACGCAGTATTTT	CASSLGQGAGTDTQYF
NA	TRBV28	15	TRBD1	TRBJ1-2	TGTGCCAGCAGTACCCCGGGACAGGGGGCGAGTGGCTACACCTTC	CASSTPGQGASGYTF
NA	TRBV2	13	NA	TRBJ1-1	TGTGCCAGCAGGTTAGGGGTCAACACTGAAGCTTTCTTT	CASRLGVNTEAFF
NA	TRBV5-4	15	TRBD1	TRBJ2-5	TGTGCCAGCAGCTTCGACAGGGGGCTGCAAGAGACCCAGTACTTC	CASSFDRGLQETQYF
NA	TRBV29-1	14	TRBD1	TRBJ1-1	TGCAGCGTTGGGAGGACAGGGGGGAACACTGAAGCTTTCTTT	CSVGRTGGNTEAFF
NA	TRBV21-1	17	NA	TRBJ2-7	TGTGCCAGCAGCAATGGTGTAGGGGGCCGTAGGGGCTACGAGCAGTACTTC	CASSNGVGGRRGYEQYF
NA	TRBV7-7	18	NA	TRBJ2-5	TGTGCCAGCAGCTTAGCGGTAGCTAGCGAATTCTCTCAGGGGACCCAGTACTTC	CASSLAVASEFSQGTQYF
NA	TRBV10-2	14	NA	TRBJ2-4	TGCGCCAGCAGTGAGGCGGGGCCCCAAAACATTCAGTACTTC	CASSEAGPQNIQYF
NA	TRBV12-3/TRBV12-4	12	NA	TRBJ2-2	TGTGCCAGCAGTTTAATCGCCGGGGAGCTGTTTTTT	CASSLIAGELFF
NA	TRBV11-2	14	TRBD2	TRBJ2-1	TGTGCCAGCAGCTATCTAGCGGGGGACAATGAGCAGTTCTTC	CASSYLAGDNEQFF
NA	TRBV4-1	15	NA	TRBJ1-2	TGCGCCAGCAGCCAAGATATTGAGGGCAACTATGGCTACACCTTC	CASSQDIEGNYGYTF
NA	TRBV19	14	NA	TRBJ2-7	TGTGCCAGTAGTATAAGCGTCAAGGTTCACGAGCAGTACTTC	CASSISVKVHEQYF
NA	TRBV5-1	14	NA	TRBJ2-1	TGCGCCAGCAGCTTGGTAGGGGCATACAATGAGCAGTTCTTC	CASSLVGAYNEQFF